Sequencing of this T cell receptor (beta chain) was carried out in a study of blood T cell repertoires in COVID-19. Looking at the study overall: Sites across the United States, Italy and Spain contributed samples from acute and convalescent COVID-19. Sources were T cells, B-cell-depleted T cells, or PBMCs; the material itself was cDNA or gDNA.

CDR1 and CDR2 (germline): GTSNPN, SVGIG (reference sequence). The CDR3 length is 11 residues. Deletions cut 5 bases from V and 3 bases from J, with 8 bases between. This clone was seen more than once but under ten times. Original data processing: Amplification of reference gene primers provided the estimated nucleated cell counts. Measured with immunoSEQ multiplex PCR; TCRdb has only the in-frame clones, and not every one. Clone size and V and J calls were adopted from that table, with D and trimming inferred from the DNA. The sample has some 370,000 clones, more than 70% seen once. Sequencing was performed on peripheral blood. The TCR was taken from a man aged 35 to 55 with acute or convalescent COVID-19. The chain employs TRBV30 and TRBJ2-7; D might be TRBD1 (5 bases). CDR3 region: CAWADSYEQYF. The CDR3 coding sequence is TGTGCCTGGGCAGACAGCTACGAGCAGTACTTC.